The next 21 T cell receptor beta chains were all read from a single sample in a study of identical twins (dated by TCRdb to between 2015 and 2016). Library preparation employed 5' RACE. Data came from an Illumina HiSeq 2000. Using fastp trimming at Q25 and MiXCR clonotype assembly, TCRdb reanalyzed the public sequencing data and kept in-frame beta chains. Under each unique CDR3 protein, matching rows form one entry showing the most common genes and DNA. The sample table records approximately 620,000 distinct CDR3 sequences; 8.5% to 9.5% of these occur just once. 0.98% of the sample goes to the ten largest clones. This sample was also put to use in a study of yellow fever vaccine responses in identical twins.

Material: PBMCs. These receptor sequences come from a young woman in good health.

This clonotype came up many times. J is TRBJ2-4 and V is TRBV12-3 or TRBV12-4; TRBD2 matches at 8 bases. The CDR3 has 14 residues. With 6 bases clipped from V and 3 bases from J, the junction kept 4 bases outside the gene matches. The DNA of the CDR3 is TGTGCCAGCAGAAAGGCGGGGGGCAAAAACATTCAGTACTTC. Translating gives CASRKAGGKNIQYF.

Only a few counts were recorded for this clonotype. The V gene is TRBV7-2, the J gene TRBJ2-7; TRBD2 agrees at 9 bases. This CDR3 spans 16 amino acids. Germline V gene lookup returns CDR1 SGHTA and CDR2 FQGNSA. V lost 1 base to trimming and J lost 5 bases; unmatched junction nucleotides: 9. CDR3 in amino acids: CASSLVGGTSLHEQYF. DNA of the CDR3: TGTGCCAGCAGCTTAGTAGGGGGGACTAGCCTCCACGAGCAGTACTTC.

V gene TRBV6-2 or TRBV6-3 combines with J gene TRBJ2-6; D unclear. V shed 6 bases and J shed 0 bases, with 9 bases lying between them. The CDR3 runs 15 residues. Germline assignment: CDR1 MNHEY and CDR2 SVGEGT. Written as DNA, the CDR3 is TGTGCCAGCAGCGATACGTCCTCTGGGGCCAACGTCCTGACTTTC. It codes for CASSDTSSGANVLTF.

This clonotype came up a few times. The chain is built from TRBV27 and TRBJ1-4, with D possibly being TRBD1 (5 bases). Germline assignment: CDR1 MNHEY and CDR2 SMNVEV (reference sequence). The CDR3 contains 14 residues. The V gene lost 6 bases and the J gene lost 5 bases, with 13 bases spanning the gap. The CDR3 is CASSRGSYNEKLFF. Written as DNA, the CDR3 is TGTGCCAGCAGCCGGGGCAGCTACAATGAAAAACTGTTTTTT. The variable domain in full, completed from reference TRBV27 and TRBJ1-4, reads EAQVTQNPRYLITVTGKKLTVTCSQNMNHEYMSWYRQDPGLGLRQIYYSMNVEVTDKGDVPEGYKVSRKEKRNFPLILESPSPNQTSLYFCASSRGSYNEKLFFGSGTQLSVL.

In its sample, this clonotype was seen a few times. CDR3 bases: TGTGCCAGCGCTCCGGGCGGGGTGGAGACCCAGTACTTC. Encoded protein: CASAPGGVETQYF. The chain couples TRBV7-2 to TRBJ2-5, with D perhaps matching TRBD2 (6 bases). CDR3 length equals 13 residues. The V end lost 8 bases, the J end lost 5 bases, and 15 bases lay between the germline ends. Germline CDR1 reads SGHTA; CDR2 reads FQGNSA.

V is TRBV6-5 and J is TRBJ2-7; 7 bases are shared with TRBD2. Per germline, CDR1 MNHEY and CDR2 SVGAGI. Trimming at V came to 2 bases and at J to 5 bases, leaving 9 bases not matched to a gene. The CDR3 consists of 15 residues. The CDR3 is CASSYTAGESNEQYF. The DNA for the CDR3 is TGTGCCAGCAGTTACACGGCGGGAGAGAGCAACGAGCAGTACTTC.

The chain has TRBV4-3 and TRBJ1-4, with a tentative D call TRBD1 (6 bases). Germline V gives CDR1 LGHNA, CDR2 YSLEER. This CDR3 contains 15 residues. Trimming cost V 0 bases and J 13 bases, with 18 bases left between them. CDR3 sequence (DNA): TGCGCCAGCAGCCAAGAACATGGGGGGGCAGGGACACTGTTTTTT. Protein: CASSQEHGGAGTLFF.

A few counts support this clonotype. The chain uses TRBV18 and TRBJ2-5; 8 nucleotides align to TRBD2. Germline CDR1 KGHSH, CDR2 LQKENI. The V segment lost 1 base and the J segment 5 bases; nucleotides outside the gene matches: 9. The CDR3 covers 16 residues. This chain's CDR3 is CASSPRSAGGGETQYF. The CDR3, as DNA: TGTGCCAGCTCACCACGTTCGGCGGGAGGCGGGGAGACCCAGTACTTC.

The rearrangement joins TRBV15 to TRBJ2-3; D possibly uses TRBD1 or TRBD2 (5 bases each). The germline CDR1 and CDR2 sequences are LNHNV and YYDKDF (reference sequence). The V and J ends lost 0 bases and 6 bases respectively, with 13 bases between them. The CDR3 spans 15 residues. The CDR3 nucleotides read TGTGCCACCAGCAGAGAAGGGACCCGTAAGGATACGCAGTATTTT. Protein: CATSREGTRKDTQYF.

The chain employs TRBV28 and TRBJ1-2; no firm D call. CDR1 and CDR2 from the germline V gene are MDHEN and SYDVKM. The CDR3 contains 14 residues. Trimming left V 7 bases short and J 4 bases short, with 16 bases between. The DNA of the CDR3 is TGTGCCAGCACGGATCTGGGCATAGGCTATGGCTACACCTTC. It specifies CASTDLGIGYGYTF.

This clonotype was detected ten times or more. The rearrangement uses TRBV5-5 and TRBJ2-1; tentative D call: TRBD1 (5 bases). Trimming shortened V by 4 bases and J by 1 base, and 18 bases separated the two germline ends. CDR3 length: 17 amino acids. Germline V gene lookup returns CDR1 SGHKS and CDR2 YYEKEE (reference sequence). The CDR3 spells CASSPVWGLGSYNEQFF. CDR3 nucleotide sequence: TGTGCCAGCAGCCCCGTGTGGGGCCTTGGTTCCTACAATGAGCAGTTCTTC.

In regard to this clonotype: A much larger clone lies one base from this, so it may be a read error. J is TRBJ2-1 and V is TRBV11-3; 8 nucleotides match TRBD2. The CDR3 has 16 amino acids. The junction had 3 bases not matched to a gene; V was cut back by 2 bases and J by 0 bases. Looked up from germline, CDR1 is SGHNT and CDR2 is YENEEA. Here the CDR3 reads CASSLISGISYNEQFF. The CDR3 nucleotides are TGTGCCAGCAGCTTAATTAGCGGGATCTCCTACAATGAGCAGTTCTTC.

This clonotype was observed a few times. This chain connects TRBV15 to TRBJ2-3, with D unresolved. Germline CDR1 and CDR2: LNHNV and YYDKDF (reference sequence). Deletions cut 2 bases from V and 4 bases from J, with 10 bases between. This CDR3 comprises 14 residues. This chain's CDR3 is CATSRPLSADTQYF. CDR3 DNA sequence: TGTGCCACCAGCAGACCTCTAAGCGCAGATACGCAGTATTTT. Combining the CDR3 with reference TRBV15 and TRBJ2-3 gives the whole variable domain DAMVIQNPRYQVTQFGKPVTLSCSQTLNHNVMYWYQQKSSQAPKLLFHYYDKDFNNEADTPDNFQSRRPNTSFCFLDIRSPGLGDTAMYLCATSRPLSADTQYFGPGTRLTVL.

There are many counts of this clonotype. CDR3 amino acids: CASSLSWEGLYEQYF. The CDR3 nucleotides are TGTGCCAGCAGTTTGTCGTGGGAGGGCCTTTACGAGCAGTACTTC. V and J are TRBV27 and TRBJ2-7, with TRBD2 matching over 7 bases. The CDR3 extends over 15 amino acids. Germline lookup yields CDR1 MNHEY and CDR2 SMNVEV (reference sequence). The V gene end was trimmed by 3 bases and the J gene end by 4 bases; junction bases not matched to a gene: 9.

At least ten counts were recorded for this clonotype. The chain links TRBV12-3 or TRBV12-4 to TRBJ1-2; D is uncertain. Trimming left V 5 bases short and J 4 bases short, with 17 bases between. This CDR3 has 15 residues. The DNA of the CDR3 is TGTGCCAGCAGTCCACCAGATGGGGTCTCCTATGGCTACACCTTC. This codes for CASSPPDGVSYGYTF.

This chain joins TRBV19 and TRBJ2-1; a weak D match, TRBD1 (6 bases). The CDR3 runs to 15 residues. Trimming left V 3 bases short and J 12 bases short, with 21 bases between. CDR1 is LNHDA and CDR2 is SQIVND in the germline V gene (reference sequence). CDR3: CASSMLTGPSMVQFF. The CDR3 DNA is TGTGCCAGTAGTATGTTGACAGGTCCCTCAATGGTGCAGTTCTTC.

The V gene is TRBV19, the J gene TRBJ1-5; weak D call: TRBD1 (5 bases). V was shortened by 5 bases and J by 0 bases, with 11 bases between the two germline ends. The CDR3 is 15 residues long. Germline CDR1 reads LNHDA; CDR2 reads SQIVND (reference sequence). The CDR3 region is CASSAWDASNQPQHF. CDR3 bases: TGTGCCAGTAGTGCCTGGGACGCTAGCAATCAGCCCCAGCATTTT.

The CDR3: CASSPAVGGQRDTQYF. CDR3 nucleotide sequence: TGTGCCAGCTCACCGGCTGTCGGGGGGCAGAGAGATACGCAGTATTTT. The chain uses TRBV18 and TRBJ2-3; the D gene is possibly TRBD2 (7 bases). Looked up from germline, CDR1 is KGHSH and CDR2 is LQKENI. V was clipped by 3 bases and J by 5 bases, with 18 bases between them. The CDR3 extends over 16 amino acids.

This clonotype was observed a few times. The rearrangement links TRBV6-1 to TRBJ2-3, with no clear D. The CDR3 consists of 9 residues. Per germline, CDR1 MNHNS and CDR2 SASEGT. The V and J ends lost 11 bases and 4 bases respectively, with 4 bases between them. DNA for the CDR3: TGTGCCTCGTCAGATACGCAGTATTTT. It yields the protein CASSDTQYF.

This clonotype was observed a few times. In DNA, the CDR3 is TGTGCCAGCAGCTTGCTCCTAGATGAGGAGTACTTC. Its protein is CASSLLLDEEYF. This chain connects TRBV5-6 to TRBJ2-4; D is ambiguous. V gave up 1 base and J gave up 14 bases, with 13 bases separating them. The germline CDR1 and CDR2 sequences are SGHDT and YYEEEE. The length of the CDR3 is 12 residues.

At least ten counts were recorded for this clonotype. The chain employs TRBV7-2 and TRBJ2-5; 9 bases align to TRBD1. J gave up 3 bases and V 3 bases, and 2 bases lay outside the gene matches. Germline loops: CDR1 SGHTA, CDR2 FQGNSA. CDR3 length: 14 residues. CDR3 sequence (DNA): TGTGCCAGCAGCTTCGGGACAGGGAAAGAGACCCAGTACTTC. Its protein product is CASSFGTGKETQYF.